This entry is about one T cell receptor beta chain. As to time point: blood from clinic visit 5 months post-surgery; TSC patient then seizure free. Before surgery, patients took at least one anti-epileptic drug. The sample is drawn from a study of brain T cells in children with intractable seizures. Some clones are missing from TCRdb's copy, which holds only in-frame ones; the method was immunoSEQ multiplex PCR. The sample shows about 340,000 clones, roughly 93% of them seen only once. The CDR3 is 19 amino acids. Unmatched junction bases numbered 7, after V lost 0 bases and J lost 0 bases. Germline V gene lookup returns CDR1 SEHNR and CDR2 FQNEAQ (reference sequence).

This chain uses TRBV7-9 with TRBJ2-2; 10 positions match TRBD2. The sample in question was peripheral blood, obtained less than 6 months after surgery. The TCR originated in a boy under two years old with tuberous sclerosis and intractable seizures. As DNA, the CDR3 is TGTGCCAGCAGCTTAGCGGCTAGCGGGGGCCCAACGAACACCGGGGAGCTGTTTTTT. Protein sequence: CASSLAASGGPTNTGELFF.